The present T cell receptor (beta chain) was sequenced within a study of cytomegalovirus exposure and HLA in healthy donors (dated by TCRdb to 2017 to 2019). In terms of the full investigation: An earlier analysis of 587 of the donors reported more than 250 Gb of sequence data and some 100 million unique TCR beta sequences from about 179 million T cells. About five DR-DQ haplotypes were handled as single units for association and clustering because linkage in the cohort was strong. Roughly 300 gigabases of sequencing data and approximately 85 million unique TCR sequences were included in an early release covering under 650 HLA-typed donors. A later analysis re-examined previously published TCR beta repertoires from about 700 donors and added high-resolution HLA genotyping to investigate patterns of TCR occurrence. The aim of the study was to test whether cataloging public T cell receptors could identify signatures of past pathogen exposure. A separate validation cohort of approximately 130 different subjects was used in addition to the roughly 670-subject first cohort. The T cell repertoires of several hundred subjects were profiled by immunosequencing and related to cytomegalovirus serostatus. Of the approximately 400 genotyped donors, approximately 80% fell in the genetic ancestry cluster associated with self-reported Caucasian donors. To predict cytomegalovirus infection status, the study combined high-throughput TCR immunosequencing, statistical association of individual TCRs with disease status, and machine learning. In an earlier analysis of a few hundred of the donors, high-throughput TCR beta sequencing was used to judge whether each TCR beta V gene segment behaved as functional or pseudogenic. The later analysis used no new phenotypic data to find candidate immune exposures, relying instead on TCR beta sequences and their occurrence across donors. Among around 400 genotyped donors of the cohort, an average of about 240,000 unique TCR beta nucleotide sequences was sequenced per donor, of which about 18% were non-productive. Every discovery cohort repertoire had been produced on one sequencing platform. Donor age, sex, ethnicity and CMV serostatus were compiled together with the repertoire data. Class I and class II HLA loci were covered by the typing at four-digit resolution. Typing coverage varied by locus: roughly 629-630 donors for A, B, C, DRB1 and DQB1; more than 500 for DQA1; about 570 for DPA1; about 450 for DPB1. Genome-wide SNP genotypes for about 65% of the roughly 700 donors were used in a later genetic analysis, which treated that subset as a discovery cohort.

The cohort consisted of some 730 healthy bone marrow donors. At the time of sampling, all cohort members were nominally healthy, though unrecorded immune exposures were likely present. The donor tested CMV seropositive, placing the donor among the 310 or so seropositive members of the cohort. A peripheral blood sample was collected from each donor, and TCR beta sequencing was performed on peripheral blood mononuclear cells. Genomic DNA extraction from the blood cell samples was performed with the Qiagen DNeasy Blood Extraction Kit. Beyond this particular receptor, the publication reports: The only immune exposure information available for the cohort was CMV serostatus. According to a later analysis, TCR association rates differed among HLA loci, with DRB1 alleles showing the most associated TCRs and HLA-C alleles showing the fewest. A further reported finding was that TCR beta sequences accurately predicted the HLA-A and HLA-B alleles for most subjects in the first cohort. A total of fewer than 200 TCR beta chains were listed by the study as associated with cytomegalovirus. In an earlier analysis of roughly 500 of the donors, most TCR beta V segments appeared in productive rearrangements about 87% or about 30% of the time, broadly matching IMGT annotations. Several of the top co-occurrence clusters appeared to be linked to parvovirus B19, influenza, CMV and Epstein-Barr virus, according to a later analysis. Because the 87-base-pair reads could not distinguish some IMGT-functional V segments, including TRBV6-2 and TRBV6-3, those segments were excluded. A later analysis found that most CMV-associated TCR beta chains appeared HLA-restricted, with HLA associations seemingly driven largely by CMV exposure. V-gene and J-gene trimming of TCR beta chains was associated with a missense DCLRE1C variant in a later genetic analysis, and the association was replicated in an independent cohort. A group of highly shared sequence variants was considered likely to be a technical artifact of the sequencing pipeline. HLA typing was unavailable for some donors at each locus, so association tests used only the typed subset. Cytomegalovirus status was reported to be diagnosed by the classifier with high specificity and sensitivity in both the original and validation cohorts. The authors suggested that the approach could potentially be extended to other disease states and immunological phenotypes. Strong co-occurrence of HLA alleles, especially DR and DQ, made assigning TCR associations to individual alleles difficult. At a false discovery rate of 0.05, a later analysis linked under 20,000 TCR beta sequences to specific HLA alleles. The earlier analysis of about 600 of the donors excluded roughly 17 rarely observed V segments, including chromosome 9 orphons, because counts were too low. This cohort had only TCR beta chains sequenced, and the lack of alpha or paired-chain data limited which features could be detected. Linkage disequilibrium might explain the correlated functional status among segregating V segments, but an unknown experimental factor could not be excluded. Most TCR sequences were observed very rarely across donors, whereas some public TCRs were present in many individuals. In a later genetic analysis, fewer N-insertions in productive TCRs were reported among donors in an Asian-associated ancestry cluster than the 666-donor mean. In vitro tests confirmed that three of the cytomegalovirus-associated TCR beta chains recognize cytomegalovirus antigens. Sequencing depth was assumed to be roughly uniform across donors in the presence/absence analyses, though that assumption may not hold. In a later analysis, HLA-associated TCR beta chains were found to be more clonally expanded and to have lower generation probabilities than equally common non-associated chains.

Comments on this clone: Its antigen is not yet known. The record has no base qualities; no much larger clone is one base away.

The CDR3 starts with the cysteine, ends with the phenylalanine, and has 14 residues. Only the CDR3 DNA stays, 42 bases, in frame from base 1. CDR1 is given as SGHTA and CDR2 as FQGNSA, both from the germline V gene. The junction carries 12 bases between V and J, which are trimmed by 5 bases and 2 bases respectively. The library was obtained by the immunoSEQ multiplex PCR assay. A mixture of 60 forward primers for TCR Vbeta segments and 13 reverse primers for TCR Jbeta segments was used in the multiplex PCR. The CDR3 region of rearranged TCR beta genes was amplified from genomic DNA with a multiplex PCR assay. Amplified TCR beta libraries were sequenced as 87-base-pair reads on the Illumina HiSeq System. The paper's data handling went like this. A later analysis tallied 75 million to 95 million unique TCR beta chains across the roughly 610 repertoires, and about 12 million of those chains were shared by two or more donors. A nearest-neighbor algorithm error-corrected the raw reads and collapsed the reads into unique sequences, merging closely related sequences to remove PCR and sequencing errors. Alignment of CDR3 sequences to IMGT reference sequences was used to assign V, D and J gene segments. For a sequence to be retained, a match of at least six nucleotides to both a V gene segment and a J gene segment was required. Rearrangements were called productive when the CDR3 lacked stop codons and stayed in frame with V and J; all others were non-productive. CDR3 was defined by IMGT convention, running from the second conserved V-encoded cysteine to the conserved J-encoded phenylalanine. The earlier analysis of about 640 of the donors excluded any sequence lacking an unambiguous match to a single V gene segment. In an earlier analysis of 587 of the donors, V segments were called functional above 56.7% productive rearrangements and were called segregating when the between-donor standard deviation exceeded 5%. To diagnose cytomegalovirus status from the catalog of TCR beta chain sequences, a statistical classification framework was built. V and J gene assignment, in a later analysis, came from comparing TCR nucleotide sequences with IMGT/GENE-DB human TR gene sequences. In a later analysis, CDR3 sequences and most-parsimonious VDJ recombination scenarios were assigned using the TCRdist pipeline. In a later analysis, each TCR beta chain was defined by its CDR3 amino acid sequence together with its V-gene family, and reads lacking a unique V-gene family were excluded. As a way to deal with suspected cross-contamination and a sequencing artifact, a later analysis dropped hundreds of nucleotide sequences that were highly shared and had low generation probability. In a later analysis, a clonal expansion index was calculated for each public chain from normalized within-repertoire ranks of inferred template counts. In a later analysis, generation probabilities were computed using a VDJ recombination model fitted to out-of-frame rearrangements, and the results were checked against IGoR. In a later analysis, hypergeometric tests were used to score TCR-TCR, TCR-HLA and TCR-CMV co-occurrence, with a repertoire-size bias correction applied to TCR pairs. In a later analysis, false discovery rates were estimated by permuting HLA or CMV assignments 20 times. In a later analysis, co-occurring TCRs were grouped with DBSCAN, and TCRdist sequence similarity was added when clustering was performed within HLA-allele-positive subsets. Repertoires with fewer than 30,000 or more than 120,000 public chains were left out of co-occurrence clustering, as were a handful of repertoires with anomalous nucleotide sharing. The source is immuneACCESS, and TCRdb retained only in-frame sequences with V and J called. Part of the clones is not carried over; for the studies checked, unresolved V genes explain less than half of this, and the remainder is unexplained. V and J calls and clone size are copied from that table; D and trimming were computed from the DNA. In all, the sample holds 160,000 or so clones, and around four fifths of those were seen once. The ten largest make up around 10% of the sample.

Sample: PBMCs. Recombination joined TRBV7-2 with TRBJ1-1; too little of a D gene remains to name it. This clonotype was obtained from a man aged 45-60 years in good health and CMV-seropositive. The CDR3 reads CASSRQTGNTEAFF. The nucleotides read TGTGCCAGCAGCCGACAAACGGGAAACACTGAAGCTTTCTTT.